This T cell receptor (beta chain) was observed in a study of blood T cell repertoires in COVID-19. Libraries were prepared by immunoSEQ multiplex PCR; TCRdb keeps only in-frame clonotypes and omits some of them. The table lists fewer than 350,000 clones, approximately 81% of them singletons, with under 2% in the top ten. Per the germline V gene, CDR1 is KGHSH and CDR2 is LQKENI. V lost 0 bases and J lost 7, with 10 bases in between. The CDR3 length is 13 residues. The sequencing sample was made of PBMCs or T cells enriched from blood (not recorded which). The chain uses TRBV18 and TRBJ2-7, with D possibly TRBD2 on 5 matching bases. The receptor comes from a woman aged 30 to 39 who had been exposed to COVID-19. In DNA, the CDR3 is TGTGCCAGCTCACCACCGGGAGTTGGGGAGCAGTACTTC. This encodes CASSPPGVGEQYF.